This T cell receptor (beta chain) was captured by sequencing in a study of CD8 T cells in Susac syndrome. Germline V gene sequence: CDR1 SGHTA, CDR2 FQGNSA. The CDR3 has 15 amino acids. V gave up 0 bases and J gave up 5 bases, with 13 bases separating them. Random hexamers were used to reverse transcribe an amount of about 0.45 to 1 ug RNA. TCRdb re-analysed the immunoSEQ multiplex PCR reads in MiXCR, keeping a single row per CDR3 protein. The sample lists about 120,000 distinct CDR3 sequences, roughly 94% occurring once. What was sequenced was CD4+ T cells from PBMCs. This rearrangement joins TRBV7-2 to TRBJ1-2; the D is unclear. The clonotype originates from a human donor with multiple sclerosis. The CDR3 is CASSLALTAEYGYTF. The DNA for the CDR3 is TGTGCCAGCAGCTTAGCGTTGACTGCGGAGTATGGCTACACCTTC.